This T cell receptor (beta chain) came from a study of blood T cell repertoires in COVID-19. Study in general: Whether acute or convalescent, the COVID-19 samples came from the United States, Italy and Spain. Sample material is recorded as cDNA or gDNA derived from T cells, B-cell-depleted T cells, or PBMCs.

The repertoire was sequenced with immunoSEQ multiplex PCR; TCRdb's copy has only in-frame clones and lacks some. Altogether some 83,000 clones are present, roughly 88% being singletons, with the ten largest covering 0.35% to 0.5%. The CDR3 contains 15 residues. In germline, CDR1 is MNHEY, CDR2 SVGEGT. Deletions cut 4 bases from V and 0 bases from J, with 12 bases between. Sequencing was done on a sample of peripheral blood. The chain combines TRBV6-2 or TRBV6-3 with TRBJ1-1; a possible D gene is TRBD1 (5 bases). This clonotype originated in a man aged 60-69 years with acute or convalescent COVID-19. CDR3 protein: CASSFRQGLNTEAFF. CDR3 nucleotide sequence: TGTGCCAGCAGTTTCCGCCAGGGATTGAACACTGAAGCTTTCTTT.